This is a list of T cell receptor beta chains from one sample in a study of T cells in Graves' hyperthyroidism and ophthalmopathy. TCRdb re-derived calls from the multiplex PCR reads in MiXCR, one entry per CDR3 protein. Of roughly 380,000 distinct CDR3 sequences listed, around 18% were seen once; the top ten hold around 15%. The specimen sequenced was blood. Receptors originate from a woman in her forties with Graves' ophthalmopathy. Both conserved end residues are part of each CDR3. Each record gives: J gene, D gene, V gene, clone size, CDR3 DNA, CDR3 protein. D genes are given only for firm matches. Only part of the rows carry a size: once, few, many, or a class if the clone is expanded.

TRBJ1-2 NA TRBV7-8 few TGTGCCAGCAGCTCCCCTAACAGAGGGGGCTACACCTTC CASSSPNRGGYTF
TRBJ2-7 TRBD1 TRBV11-2 many TGTGCCAGCAGCTTAGATACACAGGGGCCCTACGAGCAGTACTTC CASSLDTQGPYEQYF
TRBJ1-5 TRBD1 TRBV6-1 NA TGTGCCAGCAGCCGACAGGGCCATCAGCCCCAGCATTTT CASSRQGHQPQHF
TRBJ2-7 NA TRBV20-1 many TGCAGTGCGGGGATAGGGGGCTACGAGCAGTACTTC CSAGIGGYEQYF
TRBJ2-7 NA TRBV2 many TGTGCCACCGGCCTGGAGGGTGCCTACGAGCAGTACTTC CATGLEGAYEQYF
TRBJ1-2 NA TRBV28 many TGTGCCAGCAGAACCACTGGACAAGCATTAGGCTATGGCTACACCTTC CASRTTGQALGYGYTF
TRBJ2-7 TRBD2 TRBV6-2/TRBV6-3 many TGTGCCAGCAGTTACTCGGGCGGGAGCCGAAGCTACGAGCAGTACTTC CASSYSGGSRSYEQYF
TRBJ2-4 NA TRBV12-3/TRBV12-4 many TGTGCCAGCAGTTTGGTTGGGGGCGCCAAAAACATTCAGTACTTC CASSLVGGAKNIQYF
TRBJ2-4 TRBD1 TRBV5-1 many TGCGCCAGCAGGGTACAGGGGGCCAACATTCAGTACTTC CASRVQGANIQYF
TRBJ2-5 NA TRBV28 many TGTGCCAGCAGTTTTAAGGGCCGGGTCCGCCAAGAGACCCAGTACTTC CASSFKGRVRQETQYF
TRBJ2-5 NA TRBV24-1 few TGTGCCACCAGTGGGCGAACAGGGAGGGGACAAGAGACCCAGTACTTC CATSGRTGRGQETQYF
TRBJ2-7 NA TRBV28 NA TGTGCCAGCAGTTCCCCCCCGGGGGCCTACGAGCAGTACTTC CASSSPPGAYEQYF
TRBJ2-7 TRBD2 TRBV20-1 many TGCAGTGCTAGAGATGTAGCGGGAGTTCTCTACGAGCAGTACTTC CSARDVAGVLYEQYF
TRBJ2-7 NA TRBV6-5 many TGTGCCAGCAGTTATGGAGGGGGCCTTGCCTACGAGCAGTACTTC CASSYGGGLAYEQYF
TRBJ2-7 NA TRBV28 many TGTGCCAGCAGTTTTACCCCCGGAGGGTACGAGCAGTACTTC CASSFTPGGYEQYF
TRBJ2-5 NA TRBV6-1 many TGTGCCAGCAGTGAATTTTGGGGAGCAGAGACCCAGTACTTC CASSEFWGAETQYF
TRBJ1-2 TRBD1 TRBV7-2 many TGTGCCAGCAGCTTAGTAGAAAAGACAGGGTACAGCTATGGCTACACCTTC CASSLVEKTGYSYGYTF
TRBJ2-7 TRBD1 TRBV6-1 many TGTGCCAGCAGTCAACCGCCGGGACAGGGATACGAGCAGTACTTC CASSQPPGQGYEQYF
TRBJ1-6 NA TRBV7-2 many TGTGCCAGCAGCTCGCAGACCCGGTCACCCCTCCACTTT CASSSQTRSPLHF
TRBJ2-7 TRBD2 TRBV12-3/TRBV12-4 many TGTGCCAGCAGCCTGGGTGGGGCGGGAGGACGAGAGCAGTACTTC CASSLGGAGGREQYF
TRBJ2-7 TRBD2 TRBV5-1 few TGCGCCAGCAGCTTGACTAGCGGGAGTGCCAAATCCCACGAGCAGTACTTC CASSLTSGSAKSHEQYF
TRBJ2-7 TRBD1 TRBV28 many TGTGCCAGCACAACACCCTCCGGGACAGGGGGATACGAGCAGTACTTC CASTTPSGTGGYEQYF
TRBJ1-5 NA TRBV20-1 NA TGCAGTGCTAGAGATAACGCCCGGAGGGGTCAGCCCCAGCATTTT CSARDNARRGQPQHF
TRBJ2-5 TRBD2 TRBV20-1 many TGCAGTGCCCAGCTGGGACTAGCGGGAGGGCCAGGGGAGACCCAGTACTTC CSAQLGLAGGPGETQYF
TRBJ1-2 TRBD1 TRBV11-2 NA TGTGCCAGCATCACAGGGGGCGCCCCCCACAGCTTC CASITGGAPHSF
TRBJ2-7 TRBD1 TRBV27 many TGTGCCAGCAGTTTATCAGGGACAGATCTCTCCTACGAGCAGTACTTC CASSLSGTDLSYEQYF
TRBJ1-2 NA TRBV28 many TGTGCCAGCAGTTCCCCGGGTAGGGGGAATGGCTACACCTTC CASSSPGRGNGYTF
TRBJ2-7 NA TRBV12-3/TRBV12-4 many TGTGCCAGCAGAGAGGACGGCACCTACGAGCAGTACTTC CASREDGTYEQYF
TRBJ1-1 NA TRBV6-1 many TGTGCCAGCAGTGAAGAAAGGGCAGCCGGAGCTTTCTTT CASSEERAAGAFF
TRBJ1-5 NA TRBV30 few TGTGCCTGGAGTGTACAAGGTGTTACCGATCAGCCCCAGCATTTT CAWSVQGVTDQPQHF
TRBJ1-5 TRBD1 TRBV6-5 many TGTGCCAGCAGTTTCCTGGTGGGGACAGGCAATCAGCCCCAGCATTTT CASSFLVGTGNQPQHF
TRBJ2-2 NA TRBV10-3 NA TGTGCCATCAGTGAGCAGTCCGTGAGGACCGCCTTAACCGGGGAGCTGTTTTTT CAISEQSVRTALTGELFF
TRBJ2-2 NA TRBV12-3/TRBV12-4 many TGTGCCAGCAGCCCGACTGTTGTAGCATCAAACACCGGGGAGCTGTTTTTT CASSPTVVASNTGELFF
TRBJ2-2 TRBD2 TRBV6-2/TRBV6-3 many TGTGCCAGCAGTTACGGACTAGCGGGAGCGGCCGGGGAGCTGTTTTTT CASSYGLAGAAGELFF
TRBJ2-7 TRBD2 TRBV29-1 many TGCAGCGCCGCCCTCGGGAGGGCGTATTCAAACGAGCAGTACTTC CSAALGRAYSNEQYF
TRBJ2-7 TRBD1 TRBV4-3 many TGCGCCAGCAGCCAAGGCGAGGGGACAGGATCCTACGAGCAGTACTTC CASSQGEGTGSYEQYF
TRBJ2-6 NA TRBV19 few TGTGCCAGTTACTACCCCCGCGATTCTGGGGCCAACGTCCTGACTTTC CASYYPRDSGANVLTF
TRBJ1-1 NA TRBV28 many TGTGCCAGCAGTTTATTGGGCAGGGGAACGAACACTGAAGCTTTCTTT CASSLLGRGTNTEAFF
TRBJ2-5 NA TRBV13 many TGTGCCAGCAGCGCCCGTCTAGATAGCGAGACCCAGTACTTC CASSARLDSETQYF
TRBJ2-4 NA TRBV20-1 NA TGCAGGGGCGGGACAGAGGCGAGTAACATTCAGTACTTC CRGGTEASNIQYF
TRBJ2-7 NA TRBV6-1 many TGTGCCAGCAGTGTGGAGCTAGCAGTAGGGGAGCAGTACTTC CASSVELAVGEQYF
TRBJ2-7 TRBD1 TRBV6-2/TRBV6-3 many TGTGCCAGCAGGCCCTCAAGGACAGGTTCCTACGAGCAGTACTTC CASRPSRTGSYEQYF
TRBJ1-2 NA TRBV6-1 NA TGTGCCAGCAGTGAAGCGTTGTCAGTCTATGGCTACATCTTC CASSEALSVYGYIF
TRBJ2-7 TRBD1 TRBV5-1 NA TGCGCCAGCAGCCGACAGGGCGACGGGTACGAGCAGTACTTC CASSRQGDGYEQYF
TRBJ2-7 NA TRBV6-1 many TGTGCCAGCAGCACCAGGGGGGGAATACTCAACGAGCAGTACTTC CASSTRGGILNEQYF
TRBJ1-5 NA TRBV6-1 many TGTGCCAGCAGTGAACGCTGGGTCGGTCAGCCCCAGCATTTT CASSERWVGQPQHF
TRBJ1-1 NA TRBV5-5 many TGTGCCAGCAGCCCCGGGACTATGAACACTGAAGCTTTCTTT CASSPGTMNTEAFF
TRBJ1-1 NA TRBV28 many TGTGCCAGCAGTTACAGGGTACCGACTGAAGCTTTCTTT CASSYRVPTEAFF
TRBJ2-5 NA TRBV18 many TGTGCCAGCTCACAAGGGAACCAAGAGACCCAGTACTTC CASSQGNQETQYF
TRBJ2-2 TRBD1 TRBV29-1 many TGCAGCGTCCGCCCGACAGGGGCTAACACCGGGGAGCTGTTTTTT CSVRPTGANTGELFF
TRBJ1-5 NA TRBV6-2/TRBV6-3 many TGTGCCAGCGGTCGGGGGAGGGATCAGCCCCAGCATTTT CASGRGRDQPQHF
TRBJ2-5 TRBD1 TRBV27 NA TGTGCCAGCAGGCCAGGGGGATACCAAGAGACCCAGTACTTC CASRPGGYQETQYF
TRBJ1-2 TRBD1 TRBV7-8 NA TGTGCCAGCAGCTTATTCGGGACAGGGGTTGGCTACATCTTC CASSLFGTGVGYIF
TRBJ2-7 NA TRBV6-1 many TGTGCCAGCAGTGTGGTAGGGAACGAGCAGTACTTC CASSVVGNEQYF